The next 10 T cell receptor beta chains were all read from a single sample in a study of T cell responses to AZD1222 COVID-19 vaccine. Assay: immunoSEQ multiplex PCR; the TCRdb copy retains only in-frame clones and omits some. Among roughly 180,000 clones, 80% to 95% were seen once, and the ten largest hold less than 2%. Sample: peripheral blood, taken 28 days after the second AZD1222 dose. These receptor sequences come from an adult who received the AZD1222 COVID-19 vaccine.

The genes are TRBV27 and TRBJ2-5, with 12 positions matching TRBD2. The germline V gene has CDR1 MNHEY and CDR2 SMNVEV (reference sequence). The CDR3 consists of 16 residues. The J segment lost 2 bases and the V segment lost 1 base, leaving 2 bases of the junction unmatched. The CDR3 loop is CASSLYLAGGQETQYF. The CDR3 nucleotides are TGTGCCAGCAGTTTATATCTAGCGGGGGGGCAAGAGACCCAGTACTTC.

The chain uses TRBV28 and TRBJ2-2; a weak D match, TRBD1 (6 bases). The CDR3 totals 15 residues. CDR1 and CDR2 (germline): MDHEN, SYDVKM. Trimming shortened V by 6 bases and J by 0 bases, and 11 bases separated the two germline ends. The DNA of the CDR3 is TGTGCCAGCAGCCGGACAGCGGCGAACACCGGGGAGCTGTTTTTT. Its protein product is CASSRTAANTGELFF.

The chain uses TRBV5-1 and TRBJ2-5; D may be TRBD1 or TRBD2 (7 bases each). Germline CDR1 SGHRS, CDR2 YFSETQ. Trimming stripped 4 bases from V and 4 bases from J, with 20 bases between. The CDR3 sequence is 16 residues long. The CDR3 loop is CASSPPSGGDGETQYF. CDR3 DNA: TGCGCCAGCAGCCCCCCCTCAGGGGGGGATGGAGAGACCCAGTACTTC. The full variable domain, completed using reference TRBV5-1 and TRBJ2-5, is KAGVTQTPRYLIKTRGQQVTLSCSPISGHRSVSWYQQTPGQGLQFLFEYFSETQRNKGNFPGRFSGRQFSNSRSEMNVSTLELGDSALYLCASSPPSGGDGETQYFGPGTRLLVL.

Comments on this clone: The sample holds other DNA sequences that translate to the same CDR3. The chain combines TRBV7-9 with TRBJ2-7; perhaps TRBD1 as D (6 bases). This CDR3 spans 12 amino acids. Trimming stripped 4 bases from V and 3 bases from J, with 7 bases between. CDR1 SEHNR and CDR2 FQNEAQ come from the germline V gene (reference sequence). The CDR3 sequence is CASSSQGYEQYF. In DNA, the CDR3 is TGTGCCAGCAGCTCACAGGGCTACGAGCAGTACTTC.

This clone was recorded only once. The rearrangement joins TRBV12-5 to TRBJ2-7, with 7 bases aligning to TRBD1. CDR3 length: 13 residues. V shed 3 bases, J shed 3 bases, and the junction held 2 bases outside the gene matches. Germline CDR1 is LGHNT and CDR2 is FRNRAP. The CDR3 reads CASGFGTDYEQYF. The CDR3 region has the DNA TGTGCTAGTGGTTTTGGGACAGACTACGAGCAGTACTTC.

V gene TRBV27 combines with J gene TRBJ2-7, with TRBD1 identical over 9 bases. The CDR3 is 13 amino acids. Germline V lookup: CDR1 MNHEY, CDR2 SMNVEV (reference sequence). V shed 5 bases, J shed 2 bases, and the junction held 1 base outside the gene matches. CDR3 region: CASSGQGTYEQYF. The CDR3 DNA reads TGTGCCAGCAGTGGACAGGGGACCTACGAGCAGTACTTC.

A word on this clone: A junction boundary mismatches the germline segment, possibly from a read error. The J gene is TRBJ2-3, the V gene TRBV6-4, with 11 bases that match TRBD2. The CDR3 spans 14 residues. CDR1 MRHNA and CDR2 SNTAGT come from the germline V gene. CDR3 sequence (DNA): TGTGCCACCAGTAGCGGGGGGGGCACAGATACGCAGTATTTT. The encoded protein is CATSSGGGTDTQYF.

The rearrangement uses TRBV6-5 and TRBJ2-7; the match to TRBD1 covers 9 bases. Germline V gives CDR1 MNHEY, CDR2 SVGAGI. The CDR3 sequence is 14 residues long. J lost 7 bases, V lost 6 bases, and 10 bases had no gene match. The CDR3 region is CASSTSGTGTEQYF. The CDR3 nucleotides read TGTGCCAGCAGCACCTCCGGGACAGGGACTGAGCAGTACTTC.

This chain joins TRBV2 and TRBJ2-5; no firm D call. CDR3 length: 12 amino acids. The germline gives CDR1 SNHLY, CDR2 FYNNEI. V was pared by 5 bases and J by 4 bases, with 8 bases between. CDR3 protein: CASSQTGETQYF. The CDR3 DNA is TGTGCCAGCAGTCAAACGGGAGAGACCCAGTACTTC.

V gene TRBV29-1 combines with J gene TRBJ2-6; D not certain. V was pared by 7 bases and J by 4 bases, with 8 bases between. Germline lookup yields CDR1 SQVTM and CDR2 ANQGSEA. The CDR3 extends over 12 amino acids. The CDR3, as DNA: TGCAGCGCCCAGGAGGGGGCCAACGTCCTGACTTTC. This translates into CSAQEGANVLTF.